The rows below give T cell receptor beta chains drawn from one sample of a study of blood T cell repertoires in COVID-19. Sequencing used immunoSEQ multiplex PCR; TCRdb keeps in-frame clones, though not all of them. The data show about 250,000 clones, 88% seen once. The specimen sequenced was peripheral blood. Source of these receptors: a man older than 75 with acute or convalescent COVID-19. Each CDR3 is given with its conserved first and last residue. A D gene is named only where the DNA matches it firmly. A clone size is listed for some rows: how often the clone was seen (once, few, many), or a class if it is expanded.

>once|TRBV7-2|TRBJ2-3|.
CASSSDTTDTQYF
TGTGCCAGCAGCTCAGACACCACAGATACGCAGTATTTT
>.|TRBV25-1|TRBJ1-1|TRBD1
CASSPTRQGVNTEAFF
TGTGCCAGCAGTCCCACCAGACAGGGTGTGAACACTGAAGCTTTCTTT
>.|TRBV28|TRBJ2-3|.
CASSGLRTDTQYF
TGTGCCAGCAGTGGGCTTCGCACAGATACGCAGTATTTT
>once|TRBV24-1|TRBJ2-5|.
CATSDSRVRETQYF
TGTGCCACCAGTGACTCCAGGGTACGGGAGACCCAGTACTTC
>.|TRBV29-1|TRBJ2-1|.
CSVPLVPGEQFF
TGCAGCGTTCCCCTCGTCCCAGGCGAGCAGTTCTTC
>once|TRBV19|TRBJ1-4|TRBD1
CASSPLSGQGGEKLFF
TGTGCCAGTAGTCCCCTATCGGGACAGGGAGGTGAAAAACTGTTTTTT
>.|TRBV5-1|TRBJ2-5|.
CASSPNNQGGRKTQYF
TGCGCCAGCAGCCCTAACAACCAGGGAGGAAGGAAGACCCAGTACTTC
>once|TRBV3-1/TRBV3-2|TRBJ1-4|.
CASSPQEKLFF
TGTGCCAGCAGCCCCCAAGAAAAACTGTTTTTT
>.|TRBV5-5|TRBJ1-1|.
CASSSGVTEAFF
TGTGCCAGCAGCTCAGGGGTCACTGAAGCTTTCTTT
>.|TRBV19|TRBJ2-7|.
CASSLAEDSYEQYF
TGTGCCAGCTCGCTGGCAGAGGACTCCTACGAGCAGTACTTC
>.|TRBV7-2|TRBJ1-1|.
CASSPRTPRGTEAFF
TGTGCCAGCAGCCCCCGGACGCCGCGGGGGACTGAAGCTTTCTTT
>.|TRBV4-2|TRBJ2-1|.
CASSQLAESYNEQFF
TGTGCCAGCAGCCAATTAGCGGAGTCCTACAATGAGCAGTTCTTC
>.|TRBV12-3/TRBV12-4|TRBJ2-3|.
CASSLAGDTQYF
TGTGCCAGCAGTTTGGCAGGGGATACGCAGTATTTT
>few|TRBV3-1/TRBV3-2|TRBJ2-2|.
CASSQGRNTGELFF
TGTGCCAGCAGCCAGGGCAGGAACACCGGGGAGCTGTTTTTT
>.|TRBV7-9|TRBJ1-4|TRBD1
CASGTGASTNEKLFF
TGTGCCAGCGGGACAGGTGCATCAACTAATGAAAAACTGTTTTTT
>.|TRBV5-1|TRBJ2-2|.
CASKTERSTGGELFF
TGCGCCAGCAAGACGGAGCGATCAACTGGCGGGGAGCTGTTTTTT
>.|TRBV6-2/TRBV6-3|TRBJ2-7|.
CASSYLDYSYEQYF
TGTGCCAGCAGTTACCTGGACTATTCTTACGAGCAGTACTTC
>.|TRBV27|TRBJ1-6|.
CASSALQGTDNSPLHF
TGTGCCAGCAGTGCCCTACAGGGTACGGATAATTCACCCCTCCACTTT
>once|TRBV11-3|TRBJ2-3|TRBD1
CASSLGRQGAFADTQYF
TGTGCCAGCAGCTTAGGTCGACAGGGGGCCTTCGCAGATACGCAGTATTTT
>.|TRBV29-1|TRBJ2-1|.
CSVEGTVAEQFF
TGCAGCGTTGAAGGGACAGTTGCTGAGCAGTTCTTC